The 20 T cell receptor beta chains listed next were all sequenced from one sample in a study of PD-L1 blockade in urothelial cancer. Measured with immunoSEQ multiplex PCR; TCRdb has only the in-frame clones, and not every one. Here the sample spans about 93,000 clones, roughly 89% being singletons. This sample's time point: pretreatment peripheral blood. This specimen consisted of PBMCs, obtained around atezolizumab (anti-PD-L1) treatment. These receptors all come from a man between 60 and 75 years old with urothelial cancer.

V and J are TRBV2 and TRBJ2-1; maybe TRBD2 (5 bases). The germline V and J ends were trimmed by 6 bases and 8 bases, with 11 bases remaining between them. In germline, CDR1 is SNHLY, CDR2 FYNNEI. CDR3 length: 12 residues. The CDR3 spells CASSPAEDEQFF. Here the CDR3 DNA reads TGTGCCAGCAGCCCGGCGGAGGATGAGCAGTTCTTC.

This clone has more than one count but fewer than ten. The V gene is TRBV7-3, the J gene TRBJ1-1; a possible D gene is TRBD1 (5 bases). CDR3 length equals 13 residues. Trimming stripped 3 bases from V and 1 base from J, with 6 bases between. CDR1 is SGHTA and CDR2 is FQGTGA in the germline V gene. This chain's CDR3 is CASSLQGNTEAFF. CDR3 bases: TGTGCCAGCAGCTTGCAGGGGAACACTGAAGCTTTCTTT.

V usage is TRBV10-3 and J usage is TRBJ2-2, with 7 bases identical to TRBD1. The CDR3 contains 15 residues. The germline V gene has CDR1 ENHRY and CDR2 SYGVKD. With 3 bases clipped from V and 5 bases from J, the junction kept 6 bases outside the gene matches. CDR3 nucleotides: TGTGCCATCAGTGACCGACAGGGTAGGACCGGGGAGCTGTTTTTT. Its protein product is CAISDRQGRTGELFF.

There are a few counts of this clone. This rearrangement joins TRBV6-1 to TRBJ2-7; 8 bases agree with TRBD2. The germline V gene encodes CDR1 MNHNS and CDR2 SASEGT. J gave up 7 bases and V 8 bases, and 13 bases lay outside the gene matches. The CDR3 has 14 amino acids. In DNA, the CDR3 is TGTGCCAGCTTCACTAGCGGCCTCGTGGGAGAGCAGTACTTC. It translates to CASFTSGLVGEQYF.

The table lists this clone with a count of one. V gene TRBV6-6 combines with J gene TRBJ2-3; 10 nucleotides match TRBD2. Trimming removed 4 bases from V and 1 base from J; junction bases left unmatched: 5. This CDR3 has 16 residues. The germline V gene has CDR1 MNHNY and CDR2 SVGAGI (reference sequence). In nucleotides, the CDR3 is TGTGCCAGCAGTTCCCCCGGGACTAGCGGCACAGATACGCAGTATTTT. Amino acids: CASSSPGTSGTDTQYF.

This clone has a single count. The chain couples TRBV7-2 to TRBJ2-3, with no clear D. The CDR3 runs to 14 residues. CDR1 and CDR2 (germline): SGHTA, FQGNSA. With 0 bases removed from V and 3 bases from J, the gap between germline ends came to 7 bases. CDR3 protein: CASSLAWLTDTQYF. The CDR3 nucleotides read TGTGCCAGCAGCTTAGCATGGCTGACAGATACGCAGTATTTT.

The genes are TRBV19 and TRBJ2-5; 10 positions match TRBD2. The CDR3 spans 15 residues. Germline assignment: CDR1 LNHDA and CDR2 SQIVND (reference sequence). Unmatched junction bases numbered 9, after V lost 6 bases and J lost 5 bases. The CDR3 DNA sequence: TGTGCCAGTAGCGTTAAGCGGGGGGGCTGGGAGACCCAGTACTTC. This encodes CASSVKRGGWETQYF.

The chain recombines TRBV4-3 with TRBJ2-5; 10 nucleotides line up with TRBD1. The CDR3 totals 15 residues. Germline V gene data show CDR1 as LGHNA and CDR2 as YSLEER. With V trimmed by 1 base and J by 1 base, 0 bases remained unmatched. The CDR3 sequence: CASSQGQGAQETQYF. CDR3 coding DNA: TGCGCCAGCAGCCAAGGACAGGGGGCCCAAGAGACCCAGTACTTC.

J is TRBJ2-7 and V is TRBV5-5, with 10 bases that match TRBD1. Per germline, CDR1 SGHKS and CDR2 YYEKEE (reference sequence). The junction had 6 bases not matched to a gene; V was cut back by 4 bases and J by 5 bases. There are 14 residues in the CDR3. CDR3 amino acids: CASSSGTGVDEQYF. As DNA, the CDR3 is TGTGCCAGCAGCAGTGGGACAGGGGTGGACGAGCAGTACTTC.

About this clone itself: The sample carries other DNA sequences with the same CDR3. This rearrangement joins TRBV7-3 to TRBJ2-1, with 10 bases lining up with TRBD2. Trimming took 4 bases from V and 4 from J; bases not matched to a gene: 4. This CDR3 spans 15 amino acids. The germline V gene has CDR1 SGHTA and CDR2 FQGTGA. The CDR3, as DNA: TGTGCCAGCAGCTCCCGACTAGCGGGTTACAATGAGCAGTTCTTC. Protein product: CASSSRLAGYNEQFF.

CDR3 coding DNA: TGTGCCTGGAGGACAAGGACAGGGGTTTCCTACGAGCAGTACTTC. Protein sequence: CAWRTRTGVSYEQYF. The chain employs TRBV30 and TRBJ2-7; 9 bases fit TRBD1. CDR1 and CDR2 (germline): GTSNPN, SVGIG (reference sequence). The CDR3 loop spans 15 amino acids. V trimming: 3 bases; J trimming: 1 base; junction bases outside the gene matches: 7.

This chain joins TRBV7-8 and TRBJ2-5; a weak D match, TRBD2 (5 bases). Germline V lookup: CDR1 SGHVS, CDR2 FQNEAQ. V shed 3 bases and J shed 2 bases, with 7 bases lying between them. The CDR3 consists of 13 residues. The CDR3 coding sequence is TGTGCCAGCAGCTTCGGCGGGCAAGAGACCCAGTACTTC. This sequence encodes CASSFGGQETQYF. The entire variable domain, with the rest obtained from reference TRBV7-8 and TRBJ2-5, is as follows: GAGVSQSPRYKVAKRGQDVALRCDPISGHVSLFWYQQALGQGPEFLTYFQNEAQLDKSGLPSDRFFAERPEGSVSTLKIQRTQQEDSAVYLCASSFGGQETQYFGPGTRLLVL.

The CDR3 loop reads CASSQDPDTTSNYGYTF. The CDR3 coding sequence is TGCGCCAGCAGCCAAGATCCGGACACCACCTCAAACTATGGCTACACCTTC. V usage is TRBV4-1 and J usage is TRBJ1-2; a weak D match, TRBD1 (5 bases). V was clipped by 0 bases and J by 2 bases, with 16 bases between them. CDR3 length equals 17 residues. Germline loops: CDR1 MGHRA, CDR2 YSYEKL.

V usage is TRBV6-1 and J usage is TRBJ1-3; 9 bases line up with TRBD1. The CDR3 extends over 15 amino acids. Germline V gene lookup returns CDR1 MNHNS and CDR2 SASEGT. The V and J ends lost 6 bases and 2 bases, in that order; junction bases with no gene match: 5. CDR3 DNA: TGTGCCAGCAGAGCTACAGGGGGCCCTGGAAACACCATATATTTT. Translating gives CASRATGGPGNTIYF.

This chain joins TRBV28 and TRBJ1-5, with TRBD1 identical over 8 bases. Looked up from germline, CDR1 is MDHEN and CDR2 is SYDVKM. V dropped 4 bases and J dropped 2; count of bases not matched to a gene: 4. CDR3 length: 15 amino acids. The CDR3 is CASSYGTGRNQPQHF. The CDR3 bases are TGTGCCAGCAGTTACGGGACAGGCCGCAATCAGCCCCAGCATTTT.

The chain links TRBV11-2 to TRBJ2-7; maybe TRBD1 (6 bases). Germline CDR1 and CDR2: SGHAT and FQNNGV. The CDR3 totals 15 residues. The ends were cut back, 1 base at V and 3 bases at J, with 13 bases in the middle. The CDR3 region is CASSLALQGLYEQYF. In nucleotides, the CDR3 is TGTGCCAGCAGCTTAGCTCTACAGGGCCTCTACGAGCAGTACTTC.

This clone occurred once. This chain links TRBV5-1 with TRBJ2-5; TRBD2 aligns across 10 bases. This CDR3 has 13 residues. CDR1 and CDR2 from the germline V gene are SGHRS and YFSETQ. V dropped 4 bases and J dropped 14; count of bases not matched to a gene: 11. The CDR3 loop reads CASSDQLAGLRYF. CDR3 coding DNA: TGCGCCAGCAGCGATCAACTAGCGGGGCTTCGATACTTC.

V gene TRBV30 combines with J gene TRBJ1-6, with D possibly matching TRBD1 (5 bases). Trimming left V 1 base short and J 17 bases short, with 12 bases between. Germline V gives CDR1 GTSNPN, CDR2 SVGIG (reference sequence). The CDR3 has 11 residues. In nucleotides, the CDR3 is TGTGCCTGGAGTGGGGGCTCCACATTCCACTTT. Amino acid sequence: CAWSGGSTFHF.

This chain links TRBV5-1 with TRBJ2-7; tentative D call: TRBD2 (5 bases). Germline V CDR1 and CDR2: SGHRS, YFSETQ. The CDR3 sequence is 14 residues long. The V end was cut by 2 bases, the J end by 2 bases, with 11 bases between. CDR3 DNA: TGCGCCAGCAGCTTTAGGTTCGGGGCCTACGAGCAGTACTTC. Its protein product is CASSFRFGAYEQYF.

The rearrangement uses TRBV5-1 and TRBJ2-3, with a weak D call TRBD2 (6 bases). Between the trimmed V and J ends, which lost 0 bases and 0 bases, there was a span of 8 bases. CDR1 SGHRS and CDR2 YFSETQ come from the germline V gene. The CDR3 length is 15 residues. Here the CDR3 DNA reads TGCGCCAGCAGCTTGGGGACTACTAGCACAGATACGCAGTATTTT. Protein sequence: CASSLGTTSTDTQYF.